The clone carrying this TCR beta chain occurred a few times. As yet, its antigen is unknown. This sample is drawn from a study of T cell repertoires in cytomegalovirus infection. Study-wide context: Researchers turned to recently identified HLA-C-restricted CMV epitopes as well as well-studied HLA-B-restricted ones. Public TCR beta signatures marked donors with CMV infection and the matching HLA. Whole-study results and caveats: Totalled public TCR beta family frequency picked out people who carried CMV plus the relevant HLA.

The CDR3 covers 16 residues. V lost 5 bases to trimming and J lost 4 bases, with 18 bases between them. In germline, CDR1 is SGHVS, CDR2 FQNEAQ. Each CDR3 protein gets one entry after TCRdb re-called the reads with MiXCR. The sample has about 51,000 distinct CDR3 sequences; around 20% are singletons. Sequenced here: CD8+ T cells from cultured PBMCs, sampled from culture after CMV antigen stimulation. The chain uses TRBV7-8 and TRBJ2-1, with D perhaps matching TRBD2 (6 bases). This clonotype originated in a human donor in good health (CMV status not recorded). Some clones in this sample may be carry-over from other donors' samples. Written as DNA, the CDR3 is TGTGCCAGCAGCCTCTATTTGCGGGGAAGGTACAATGAGCAGTTCTTC. Amino acid sequence: CASSLYLRGRYNEQFF.